Below are 23 T cell receptor beta chains sequenced from a single sample in a study of blood T cell repertoires in COVID-19. The repertoire was sequenced with immunoSEQ multiplex PCR; TCRdb's copy has only in-frame clones and lacks some. The repertoire consists of over 150,000 clones, with approximately 84% occurring once and the leading ten covering more than 2.5%. What was sequenced was PBMCs or T cells enriched from blood (not recorded which). The receptors here all came from a woman in her 30s who had recovered from COVID-19.

The table lists this clone with a count of one. CDR3 sequence: CASSLGQGRTDTQYF. CDR3 nucleotides: TGTGCCAGCAGCCTGGGACAGGGTCGCACAGATACGCAGTATTTT. The chain recombines TRBV5-4 with TRBJ2-3; 9 nucleotides agree with TRBD1. The CDR3 covers 15 residues. The germline V gene encodes CDR1 SGHNT and CDR2 YYREEE (reference sequence). Unmatched junction bases numbered 4, after V lost 4 bases and J lost 1 base.

The V gene is TRBV19, the J gene TRBJ2-1; D perhaps matches TRBD1 (6 bases). Germline V gene lookup returns CDR1 LNHDA and CDR2 SQIVND (reference sequence). V was cut by 3 bases and J by 8 bases, with 17 bases left in between. This CDR3 spans 15 amino acids. CDR3 bases: TGTGCCAGTAGTATGTTGGGGCAGGGGAAGGATGAGCAGTTCTTC. It is translated as CASSMLGQGKDEQFF.

The CDR3 is CASSQEIWTNTDTQYF. CDR3 nucleotide sequence: TGTGCCAGCAGCCAAGAGATATGGACTAACACAGATACGCAGTATTTT. The chain recombines TRBV14 with TRBJ2-3; the D gene is possibly TRBD2 (6 bases). The CDR3 loop spans 16 amino acids. From germline, CDR1 is SGHDN and CDR2 FVKESK. The ends were cut back, 0 bases at V and 2 bases at J, with 12 bases in the middle.

The CDR3 reads CASSQGLATSYNEQFF. The DNA for the CDR3 is TGTGCCAGCAGCCAGGGACTAGCGACCTCCTACAATGAGCAGTTCTTC. The chain carries TRBV3-1 (or the pseudogene TRBV3-2) and TRBJ2-1; 10 nucleotides align to TRBD2. V trimming: 3 bases; J trimming: 0 bases; junction bases outside the gene matches: 2. This CDR3 is 16 amino acids long. Germline CDR1 is LGHDT and CDR2 is YNNKEL (reference sequence).

V usage is TRBV4-1 and J usage is TRBJ1-1; TRBD1 might be the D (6 bases). Germline CDR1 reads MGHRA; CDR2 reads YSYEKL. CDR3 size: 13 residues. V was shortened by 4 bases and J by 6 bases, with 12 bases between the two germline ends. The CDR3 DNA reads TGCGCCAGCAGCCCCGACAGGATGGCTGAAGCTTTCTTT. It specifies CASSPDRMAEAFF.

This clone showed up just once. The chain is built from TRBV30 and TRBJ1-1; no firm D call. The CDR3 extends over 14 amino acids. CDR1 is GTSNPN and CDR2 is SVGIG in the germline V gene (reference sequence). V was shortened by 5 bases and J by 1 base, with 14 bases between the two germline ends. The CDR3 DNA reads TGTGCCTGGGGGAAAGGCAGACAGAACACTGAAGCTTTCTTT. Protein: CAWGKGRQNTEAFF.

The CDR3 loop is CASRKELADNEQFF. DNA of the CDR3: TGCGCCAGCAGGAAGGAGCTAGCGGACAATGAGCAGTTCTTC. The chain couples TRBV5-1 to TRBJ2-1, with 7 bases lining up with TRBD2. Trimming took 5 bases from V and 5 from J; bases not matched to a gene: 7. The CDR3 runs 14 residues. Germline V gives CDR1 SGHRS, CDR2 YFSETQ.

The chain links TRBV7-2 to TRBJ1-4, with TRBD1 as a possible D gene (5 bases). Germline V gene lookup returns CDR1 SGHTA and CDR2 FQGNSA. The germline V and J ends were trimmed by 5 bases and 3 bases, with 10 bases remaining between them. This CDR3 has 14 residues. This CDR3 reads CASSKTASNEKLFF. The DNA of the CDR3 is TGTGCCAGCAGCAAGACAGCTTCTAATGAAAAACTGTTTTTT.

This chain joins TRBV28 and TRBJ1-3; TRBD1 agrees at 8 bases. CDR3 length: 17 residues. From germline, CDR1 is MDHEN and CDR2 SYDVKM. Trimming cost V 7 bases and J 4 bases; bases outside gene matches: 15. The CDR3 coding sequence is TGTGCCAGCACCCCCTCGGGGCAGGGGGCGGGAGGAAACACCATATATTTT. Amino acid sequence: CASTPSGQGAGGNTIYF.

The chain links TRBV30 to TRBJ1-1; D remains ambiguous. This CDR3 spans 12 amino acids. The germline V gene has CDR1 GTSNPN and CDR2 SVGIG (reference sequence). V dropped 2 bases and J dropped 1 base, with 5 bases sitting between them. In nucleotides, the CDR3 is TGTGCCTGGAGTCCCTCGAACACTGAAGCTTTCTTT. Translation gives CAWSPSNTEAFF.

The CDR3 DNA is TGTGCCAGCAGCTTGGTATTTGGGGCTAGCGGGATCTCCTACGAGCAGTACTTC. It codes for CASSLVFGASGISYEQYF. The chain uses TRBV7-2 and TRBJ2-7, with 9 bases that match TRBD2. V lost 3 bases, J lost 0 bases, and 12 bases stayed unmatched. Germline CDR1 reads SGHTA; CDR2 reads FQGNSA. This CDR3 spans 18 amino acids.

V is TRBV6-1 and J is TRBJ2-7; D remains unclear. The CDR3 runs to 11 residues. Trimming stripped 2 bases from V and 3 bases from J, with 2 bases between. Germline lookup yields CDR1 MNHNS and CDR2 SASEGT. In nucleotides, the CDR3 is TGTGCCAGCAGTGAACACTACGAGCAGTACGTC. It yields the protein CASSEHYEQYV.

The CDR3 sequence is CASSLGQGRGYTF. The CDR3 nucleotides are TGTGCCAGCAGCTTAGGACAGGGTAGGGGCTACACCTTC. The chain joins TRBV11-2 to TRBJ1-2; 7 nucleotides align to TRBD1. The germline CDR1 and CDR2 sequences are SGHAT and FQNNGV. The CDR3 runs 13 residues. Germline trimming cut 1 base from V and 8 bases from J; bases unmatched to any gene: 4.

The chain links TRBV10-3 to TRBJ2-5; 9 bases are a match to TRBD2. The V and J ends lost 5 bases and 2 bases, in that order; junction bases with no gene match: 9. The CDR3 is 16 amino acids. Germline V gives CDR1 ENHRY, CDR2 SYGVKD. The CDR3 sequence: CAISTGLASAQETQYF. DNA of the CDR3: TGTGCCATCAGTACCGGACTAGCGAGCGCTCAAGAGACCCAGTACTTC.

This clone was detected a few times. The chain combines TRBV5-1 with TRBJ2-7; the D gene is possibly TRBD2 (5 bases). The CDR3 runs 13 residues. The V gene lost 0 bases and the J gene lost 5 bases, with 9 bases spanning the gap. Germline loops: CDR1 SGHRS, CDR2 YFSETQ. CDR3 in DNA: TGCGCCAGCAGCTTGGCCCCGAGGGACGAGCAGTACTTC. Translated, it gives CASSLAPRDEQYF. Complete variable domain (other parts from reference TRBV5-1 and TRBJ2-7): KAGVTQTPRYLIKTRGQQVTLSCSPISGHRSVSWYQQTPGQGLQFLFEYFSETQRNKGNFPGRFSGRQFSNSRSEMNVSTLELGDSALYLCASSLAPRDEQYFGPGTRLTVT.

This clone was seen only once. This rearrangement joins TRBV30 to TRBJ2-6; no clear D gene. Germline V lookup: CDR1 GTSNPN, CDR2 SVGIG (reference sequence). Trimming pared 3 bases from V and 0 bases from J, leaving 15 bases between. The CDR3 covers 17 residues. The CDR3 sequence is CAWSRRKLASGANVLTF. The CDR3 DNA reads TGTGCCTGGAGCCGCCGCAAGTTAGCCTCTGGGGCCAACGTCCTGACTTTC. Complete variable domain (other parts from reference TRBV30 and TRBJ2-6): SQTIHQWPATLVQPVGSPLSLECTVEGTSNPNLYWYRQAAGRGLQLLFYSVGIGQISSEVPQNLSASRPQDRQFILSSKKLLLSDSGFYLCAWSRRKLASGANVLTFGAGSRLTVL.

The chain has TRBV4-2 and TRBJ2-3; 9 nucleotides line up with TRBD2. Unmatched junction bases numbered 10, after V lost 0 bases and J lost 3 bases. The CDR3 length is 18 residues. The V gene's germline CDR1 is LGHNA and CDR2 YNFKEQ. The CDR3: CASSQDKGAGGGTDTQYF. The CDR3 nucleotides read TGTGCCAGCAGCCAAGATAAGGGGGCGGGAGGGGGTACAGATACGCAGTATTTT.

This chain links TRBV5-5 with TRBJ2-3; a weak D match, TRBD1 (6 bases). Trimming took 3 bases from V and 5 from J, leaving 13 bases between them. This CDR3 is built from 14 residues. Germline V gene sequence: CDR1 SGHKS, CDR2 YYEKEE (reference sequence). The CDR3 nucleotides are TGTGCCAGCAGCTCCGGACAGCCGGGAGATACGCAGTATTTT. Translation: CASSSGQPGDTQYF.

This sequence joins TRBV5-6 and TRBJ2-7; tentatively, D is TRBD2 (6 bases). Germline loops: CDR1 SGHDT, CDR2 YYEEEE. Trimming removed 6 bases from V and 4 bases from J, with 20 bases in between. This CDR3 has 15 residues. CDR3 residues: CASTRWGTYSYEQYF. The CDR3 nucleotides read TGTGCCAGCACTCGCTGGGGGACTTATAGTTACGAGCAGTACTTC.

The J gene is TRBJ2-2, the V gene TRBV28; D might be TRBD1 (6 bases). The V gene lost 2 bases and the J gene lost 5 bases, with 15 bases spanning the gap. The CDR3 runs 16 residues. The germline V gene has CDR1 MDHEN and CDR2 SYDVKM. CDR3 loop: CASSLGQLLGTGELFF. CDR3 nucleotide sequence: TGTGCCAGCAGTTTAGGACAGCTCCTAGGGACCGGGGAGCTGTTTTTT. Looking up the rest from reference TRBV28 and TRBJ2-2 gives the full variable domain: DVKVTQSSRYLVKRTGEKVFLECVQDMDHENMFWYRQDPGLGLRLIYFSYDVKMKEKGDIPEGYSVSREKKERFSLILESASTNQTSMYLCASSLGQLLGTGELFFGEGSRLTVL.

This chain uses TRBV28 with TRBJ1-6; a weak D match, TRBD1 (5 bases). CDR1 MDHEN and CDR2 SYDVKM come from the germline V gene. The V gene lost 6 bases and the J gene lost 9 bases, with 15 bases spanning the gap. CDR3 length: 14 residues. DNA of the CDR3: TGTGCCAGCAGGAAACAGGAGAATGGTTCACCCCTCCACTTT. Amino acids: CASRKQENGSPLHF.

The chain recombines TRBV28 with TRBJ1-5, with D perhaps matching TRBD1 (6 bases). The CDR3 covers 15 residues. Germline CDR1 and CDR2: MDHEN and SYDVKM. Trimming left V 3 bases short and J 3 bases short, with 12 bases between. Here the CDR3 DNA reads TGTGCCAGCAGTTTTCAACAGGGTATCAATCAGCCCCAGCATTTT. Translated, it gives CASSFQQGINQPQHF.

This chain joins TRBV6-5 and TRBJ2-2, with 7 bases fitting TRBD2. The CDR3 loop spans 15 amino acids. Germline CDR1 MNHEY, CDR2 SVGAGI. V lost 6 bases and J lost 5; bases outside the gene matches: 9. The CDR3 nucleotides read TGTGCCAGCAGCCTAGCTAGCGGTGCTACCGGGGAGCTGTTTTTT. Translation: CASSLASGATGELFF.